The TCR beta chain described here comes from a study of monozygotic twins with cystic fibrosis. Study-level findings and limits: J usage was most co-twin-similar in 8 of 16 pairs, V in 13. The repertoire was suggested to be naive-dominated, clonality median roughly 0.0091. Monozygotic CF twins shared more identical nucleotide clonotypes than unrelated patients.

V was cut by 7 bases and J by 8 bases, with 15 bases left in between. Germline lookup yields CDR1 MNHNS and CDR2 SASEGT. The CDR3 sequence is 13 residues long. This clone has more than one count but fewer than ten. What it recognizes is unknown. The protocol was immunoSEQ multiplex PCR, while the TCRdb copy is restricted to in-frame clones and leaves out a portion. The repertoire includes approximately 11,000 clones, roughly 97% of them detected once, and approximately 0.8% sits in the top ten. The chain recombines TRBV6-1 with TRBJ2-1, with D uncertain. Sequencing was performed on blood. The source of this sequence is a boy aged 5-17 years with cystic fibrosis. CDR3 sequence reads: CASTWLVHYEQFF. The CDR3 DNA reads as TGTGCCAGCACCTGGCTAGTCCACTATGAGCAGTTCTTC.